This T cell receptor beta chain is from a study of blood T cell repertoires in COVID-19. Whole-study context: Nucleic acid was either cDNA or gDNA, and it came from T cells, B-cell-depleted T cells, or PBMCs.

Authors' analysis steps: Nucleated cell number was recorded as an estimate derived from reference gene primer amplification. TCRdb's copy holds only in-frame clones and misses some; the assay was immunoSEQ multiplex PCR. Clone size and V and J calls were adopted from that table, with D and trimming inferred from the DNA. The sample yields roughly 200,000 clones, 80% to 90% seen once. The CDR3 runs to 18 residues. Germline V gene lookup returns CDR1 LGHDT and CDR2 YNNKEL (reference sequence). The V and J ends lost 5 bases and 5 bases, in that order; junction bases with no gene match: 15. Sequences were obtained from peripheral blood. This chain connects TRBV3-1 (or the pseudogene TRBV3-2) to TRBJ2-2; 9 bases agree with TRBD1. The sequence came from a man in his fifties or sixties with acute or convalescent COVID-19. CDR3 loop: CASSNARGRQGGTGELFF. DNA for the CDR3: TGTGCCAGCAGCAACGCAAGAGGGAGACAGGGGGGAACCGGGGAGCTGTTTTTT.